The 28 T cell receptor beta chains reported below all come from one sample, sequenced in a study of CD8+ T cells in alopecia areata. It was with CD4, CD8alpha, NKG2D, NKG2ACE and other markers that pooled cutaneous lymph node cells were sorted. Reverse transcribed after extraction, RNA yielded cDNA as the sequencing template. TCRdb's copy holds only in-frame clones and misses some; the assay was immunoSEQ multiplex PCR. The sample presents approximately 300,000 clones, none singletons. Source material: CD4+ T cells sorted from a lymph node. All receptors come from a C3H/HeJ mouse with alopecia areata. Mouse strain MHC haplotype: H2-k.

On this clone: Gene names refer to mouse genes. CDR3 amino acids: CTCSADWDRDSYEQYF. CDR3 bases read: TGCACCTGCAGTGCAGACTGGGACAGGGACTCCTAT. J is TRBJ2-7 and V is TRBV1; 9 bases line up with TRBD1. The missing CDR3 end, 4 residues past where the read stops, is filled in from the germline J gene. The CDR3 is 16 amino acids. V shed 0 bases and J 0 bases; nucleotides not matched to a gene: 3. From germline, CDR1 is NSQYPW and CDR2 LRSPGD (reference sequence).

This clone has just a few counts. Being one base from a much bigger clone, this may be a read error. Mouse gene names apply. Sequencing ends 4 residues short of the CDR3 end; the germline J gene provides the rest. The chain employs TRBV5 and TRBJ1-2; 7 nucleotides align to TRBD1. The germline V gene encodes CDR1 LGHNA and CDR2 YNLKQL (reference sequence). Trimming at V came to 6 bases and at J to 0 bases, leaving 4 bases not matched to a gene. The CDR3 runs to 14 residues. CDR3 bases read: TGTGCCAGCAGTCGGGACAGAGCAAACTCC. It yields the protein CASSRDRANS. The CDR3 in full is CASSRDRANSDYTF.

This clone was detected a few times. The genes are named according to mouse. The read gets to within 4 residues of the CDR3 end, and the germline J gene fills in the rest. This chain links TRBV19 with TRBJ2-7, with D hard to call. CDR3 size: 12 residues. Germline V CDR1 and CDR2: FNHDT, SITEND (reference sequence). The chain's CDR3 is CASSLQIYEQYF. The CDR3 DNA, read in part, is TGTGCCAGCAGTCTGCAAATTTAT. The variable domain in full, with the rest retrieved from reference TRBV19 and TRBJ2-7, is GGIITQTPKFLIGQEGQKLTLKCQQNFNHDTMYWYRQDSGKGLRLIYYSITENDLQKGDLSEGYDASREKKSSFSLTVTSAQKNEMAVFLCASSLQIYEQYFGPGTRLTVL.

About this clone: Here the gene names and germline are mouse. The sequenced fragment ends 4 residues before the CDR3 boundary, so the rest is inferred from the germline J gene. The chain has TRBV19 and TRBJ2-3; possibly TRBD1 for D (5 bases). V was pared by 0 bases and J by 0 bases, with 8 bases between. Germline CDR1 FNHDT, CDR2 SITEND (reference sequence). The CDR3 spans 15 residues. CDR3 DNA, as far as it was read: TGTGCCAGCAGTATAGCAGGGAATAGTGCAGAA. It translates to CASSIAGNSAE. The whole CDR3 region reads CASSIAGNSAETLYF.

A few counts support this clone. Gene names and germline refer to mouse. The read is 4 residues too short to cover the CDR3 end, so that end is filled in from the germline J gene. This chain connects TRBV17 to TRBJ2-5, with TRBD1 as a possible D gene (5 bases). The CDR3 contains 16 residues. CDR1 is MNHDT, CDR2 YYDKIL, per germline. CDR3 in amino acids: CASSRRRGSGKDTQYF. The DNA read from the CDR3 is TGTGCTAGCAGTAGAAGAAGAGGGTCAGGGAAAGAC. Drawing the rest from reference TRBV17 and TRBJ2-5, the complete variable domain is DTTVKQNPRYKLARVGKPVNLICSQTMNHDTMYWYQKKPNQAPKLLLFYYDKILNREADTFEKFQSSRPNNSFCSLYIGSAGLEYSAMYLCASSRRRGSGKDTQYFGPGTRLLVL.

As regards this clone: Here the gene names and germline are mouse. Coverage ceases 4 residues before the CDR3 finishes, and the germline J gene fills in the end. This chain links TRBV13-1 with TRBJ2-7; TRBD1 matches 10 bases. Trimming at V came to 7 bases and at J to 2 bases, leaving 3 bases not matched to a gene. CDR1 is NSHNY, CDR2 SYGAGN, per germline. CDR3 size: 13 residues. The CDR3 spells CASGGQGAYEQYF. CDR3 DNA (partial): TGTGCCAGCGGTGGACAGGGGGCCTAT.

Concerning this clone itself: Genes and germline come from the mouse. The CDR3 region is CTCSAVDSNQDTQYF. The DNA read from the CDR3 is TGCACCTGCAGTGCAGTAGACAGTAACCAAGAC. The chain couples TRBV1 to TRBJ2-5; TRBD1 might be the D (5 bases). The read falls 4 residues short of the CDR3 end, and the missing part is taken from the germline J gene. This CDR3 contains 15 residues. Germline-derived CDR1 and CDR2 are NSQYPW and LRSPGD (reference sequence). V lost 1 base, J lost 0 bases, and 8 bases lay in between.

There are a few counts of this clone. The gene names given are mouse names. The read finishes 4 residues shy of the CDR3 end, and the germline J gene is used to complete it. The chain employs TRBV5 and TRBJ1-2; 8 bases are shared with TRBD1. V was clipped by 3 bases and J by 4 bases; unmatched bases: 4. Germline lookup yields CDR1 LGHNA and CDR2 YNLKQL (reference sequence). The CDR3 contains 14 residues. This CDR3 is CASSQDRDGSDYTF. The covered CDR3 bases are TGTGCCAGCAGCCAGGACAGGGACGGCTCC.

This clone was counted only a few times. Mouse names are used for the genes. From the germline J gene comes the end of the CDR3, since the read stops 4 residues before it. Other DNA sequences in the same sample also yield this CDR3. V usage is TRBV31 and J usage is TRBJ2-7; D is uncertain. The V and J ends lost 0 bases and 0 bases respectively, with 6 bases between them. This CDR3 has 13 residues. The germline CDR1 and CDR2 sequences are GKSSPN and SITVG. Partial CDR3 DNA: TGTGCCTGGAGTCTGGGTAGCTCCTAT. It codes for CAWSLGSSY. In full, the CDR3 reads CAWSLGSSYEQYF.

In its sample, this clone was seen a few times. Mouse gene names and germline throughout. The read is 4 residues too short to cover the CDR3 end, so that end is filled in from the germline J gene. The chain combines TRBV1 with TRBJ2-2, with TRBD1 matching over 8 bases. This CDR3 has 17 residues. V gave up 0 bases and J gave up 3 bases; unmatched junction bases: 6. Germline values: CDR1 NSQYPW, CDR2 LRSPGD (reference sequence). The sequenced part of the CDR3 DNA is TGCACCTGCAGTGCAGATGGCACAGGGGGACACACCGGG. Its protein is CTCSADGTGGHTG. The full CDR3 protein reads CTCSADGTGGHTGQLYF. Full variable domain (missing parts from reference TRBV1 and TRBJ2-2): VTLLEQNPRWRLVPRGQAVNLRCILKNSQYPWMSWYQQDLQKQLQWLFTLRSPGDKEVKSLPGADYLATRVTDTELRLQVANMSQGRTLYCTCSADGTGGHTGQLYFGEGSKLTVL.

This clone was picked up many times. The germline and genes are mouse ones. The read ends 4 residues before the CDR3 terminus; that terminus is restored from the germline J gene. This CDR3 is also generated by other DNA sequences in the sample. The chain combines TRBV13-1 with TRBJ2-3; 9 bases align to TRBD2. This CDR3 comprises 16 residues. Trimming at V came to 0 bases and at J to 0 bases, leaving 2 bases not matched to a gene. Germline CDR1 is NSHNY and CDR2 is SYGAGN. The CDR3 is CASSDAGGVSAETLYF. The CDR3 bases that were read are TGTGCCAGCAGTGATGCTGGGGGGGTGAGTGCAGAA.

Remarks on this clone: Gene and germline names: mouse. Read sequence stops 4 residues before the CDR3 end, and the germline J gene provides the missing end. This CDR3 is also generated by other DNA sequences in the sample. The V call is TRBV1, the J call TRBJ2-5, with D perhaps given as TRBD1 or TRBD2 (5 bases each). The germline V gene encodes CDR1 NSQYPW and CDR2 LRSPGD (reference sequence). CDR3 length equals 13 residues. The CDR3 DNA, read in part, is TGCACCTGCAGTGCAGGGGGCGGGGAC. Residues: CTCSAGGGD. The entire CDR3 protein is CTCSAGGGDTQYF. The full variable domain, in which reference TRBV1 and TRBJ2-5 provide the parts outside the CDR3, is VTLLEQNPRWRLVPRGQAVNLRCILKNSQYPWMSWYQQDLQKQLQWLFTLRSPGDKEVKSLPGADYLATRVTDTELRLQVANMSQGRTLYCTCSAGGGDTQYFGPGTRLLVL.

This clone was observed a handful of times. Gene names are the mouse ones. The read ends 4 residues before the CDR3 terminus; that terminus is restored from the germline J gene. The gene calls are TRBV19 and TRBJ2-7; D is possibly TRBD1 (6 bases). Germline CDR1 reads FNHDT; CDR2 reads SITEND (reference sequence). The CDR3 consists of 12 residues. The germline V and J ends were trimmed by 6 bases and 1 base, with 8 bases remaining between them. CDR3 sequence reads: CASNQGSYEQYF. The sequenced part of the CDR3 DNA is TGTGCCAGCAATCAGGGGTCCTAT.

About this clone itself: Gene names denote mouse genes. The sequenced CDR3 bases are TGTGCCAGCAGTACAAGTGGGGGGGCAGAC. Translating gives CASSTSGGAD. The CDR3, in full, reads CASSTSGGADTQYF. V and J are TRBV19 and TRBJ2-5, with TRBD2 identical over 9 bases. From the germline J gene comes the end of the CDR3, since the read stops 4 residues before it. Germline-derived CDR1 and CDR2 are FNHDT and SITEND (reference sequence). The CDR3 has 14 amino acids. The full variable domain, rest sourced from reference TRBV19 and TRBJ2-5, is GGIITQTPKFLIGQEGQKLTLKCQQNFNHDTMYWYRQDSGKGLRLIYYSITENDLQKGDLSEGYDASREKKSSFSLTVTSAQKNEMAVFLCASSTSGGADTQYFGPGTRLLVL.

This clone was recorded a few times. Genes here carry mouse names. The CDR3 is CASSIVGQGHYEQYF. The part of the CDR3 DNA that was read is TGTGCCAGCAGTATAGTGGGACAGGGTCACTAT. The chain combines TRBV19 with TRBJ2-7; 9 bases agree with TRBD1. The read stops 4 residues short of the end of the CDR3; the missing end is completed from the germline J gene. The CDR3 is made up of 15 amino acids. Germline-derived CDR1 and CDR2 are FNHDT and SITEND (reference sequence). Trimming cost V 0 bases and J 3 bases; bases outside gene matches: 4.

As concerns this clone: Genes here carry mouse names. The read terminates 4 residues before the CDR3 end, so the remaining end is supplied by the germline J gene. The chain recombines TRBV19 with TRBJ2-7, with D perhaps TRBD1 (6 bases). Germline V lookup: CDR1 FNHDT, CDR2 SITEND (reference sequence). This CDR3 has 13 residues. The CDR3 spells CASSKDRKYEQYF. The sequenced part of the CDR3 DNA is TGTGCCAGCAGTAAGGACAGAAAATAT. Together with reference TRBV19 and TRBJ2-7, the CDR3 gives the full variable domain: GGIITQTPKFLIGQEGQKLTLKCQQNFNHDTMYWYRQDSGKGLRLIYYSITENDLQKGDLSEGYDASREKKSSFSLTVTSAQKNEMAVFLCASSKDRKYEQYFGPGTRLTVL.

Comments on this clone: Gene names are mouse gene names. The sequenced fragment ends 4 residues before the CDR3 boundary, so the rest is inferred from the germline J gene. Different DNA sequences within this sample yield the same CDR3. This chain connects TRBV5 to TRBJ2-3; possibly TRBD1 for D (5 bases). CDR3 length: 16 residues. The ends were cut back, 0 bases at V and 0 bases at J, with 10 bases in the middle. Germline V gene lookup returns CDR1 LGHNA and CDR2 YNLKQL (reference sequence). The DNA read from the CDR3 is TGTGCCAGCAGCCAAGATCAGGGCTCTAGTGCAGAA. The encoded protein is CASSQDQGSSAE. The CDR3 reads in full as CASSQDQGSSAETLYF.

To note about this clone: The gene names here belong to mouse. The CDR3 end lies 4 residues beyond the end of the read and is filled in from the germline J gene. The rearrangement links TRBV5 to TRBJ1-2; D gene unclear. The CDR3 runs 15 residues. The V end lost 0 bases, the J end lost 0 bases, and 8 bases lay between the germline ends. Germline values: CDR1 LGHNA, CDR2 YNLKQL (reference sequence). The sequenced part of the CDR3 DNA is TGTGCCAGCAGCCAAGAACCAGAACCAAACTCC. Translated, it gives CASSQEPEPNS. The full CDR3 protein reads CASSQEPEPNSDYTF.

This clone was recorded a few times. The listed genes are named as in mouse. The read is 4 residues too short to cover the CDR3 end, so that end is filled in from the germline J gene. Other DNA sequences in the same sample also yield this CDR3. The rearrangement links TRBV19 to TRBJ2-2; tentatively, D is TRBD1 (5 bases). Looked up from germline, CDR1 is FNHDT and CDR2 is SITEND (reference sequence). CDR3 length: 15 residues. The ends were cut back, 1 base at V and 0 bases at J, with 7 bases in the middle. CDR3 bases read: TGTGCCAGCAGTATAAGGGGTGCAAACACCGGG. This gives the protein CASSIRGANTG. The full CDR3 protein reads CASSIRGANTGQLYF. Filled out from reference TRBV19 and TRBJ2-2, the complete variable domain reads GGIITQTPKFLIGQEGQKLTLKCQQNFNHDTMYWYRQDSGKGLRLIYYSITENDLQKGDLSEGYDASREKKSSFSLTVTSAQKNEMAVFLCASSIRGANTGQLYFGEGSKLTVL.

This clone was seen a handful of times. Mouse gene names and germline throughout. The read comes to an end 4 residues before the CDR3 does, leaving the germline J gene to fill in the end. This sample also contains other DNA sequences that code for the same CDR3. The chain links TRBV5 to TRBJ2-7; TRBD2 matches at 10 bases. The V gene's germline CDR1 is LGHNA and CDR2 YNLKQL (reference sequence). V gave up 1 base and J gave up 0 bases; unmatched junction bases: 3. The CDR3 is 16 residues long. The CDR3 region is CASSQGLGGSSYEQYF. CDR3 bases read: TGTGCCAGCAGCCAAGGACTGGGGGGAAGCTCCTAT.

As concerns this clone: Gene names and germline refer to mouse. The read gets to within 4 residues of the CDR3 end, and the germline J gene fills in the rest. The rearrangement links TRBV13-3 to TRBJ2-3; 7 bases map to TRBD1. The CDR3 is 15 amino acids. J lost 1 base, V lost 4 bases, and 6 bases had no gene match. Germline CDR1 reads NNHDY; CDR2 reads SYVADS. The DNA read from the CDR3 is TGTGCCAGCAGTCGACAGGGAGTTGGTGCAGAA. It encodes CASSRQGVGAE. From start to end, the CDR3 is CASSRQGVGAETLYF.

To note about this clone: These gene names are mouse names. Sequencing ends 3 residues short of the CDR3 end; the germline J gene provides the rest. The rearrangement uses TRBV13-2 and TRBJ1-6; 7 bases are shared with TRBD1. TRBJ1-6 falls under the ORF class, with uncertain function. The ends lost 3 bases at V and 0 bases at J; junction bases unmatched: 6. CDR3 length: 17 amino acids. CDR1 and CDR2 from the germline V gene are NNHNN and SYGAGS (reference sequence). CDR3 DNA, as far as it was read: TGTGCCAGCGGTGGGACCAGGGACAGTTCCTATAATTCGCCC. It is translated as CASGGTRDSSYNSP. The CDR3, in full, reads CASGGTRDSSYNSPLYF.

The table lists this clone with a few counts. Germline and genes: mouse. Sequencing ends 4 residues short of the CDR3 end; the germline J gene provides the rest. This rearrangement joins TRBV1 to TRBJ1-1; D perhaps matches TRBD1 (5 bases). The V end lost 0 bases, the J end lost 4 bases, and 6 bases lay between the germline ends. CDR3 length: 13 amino acids. CDR1 and CDR2 from the germline V gene are NSQYPW and LRSPGD (reference sequence). The DNA read from the CDR3 is TGCACCTGCAGTGCAGATAGGGGCACA. This translates into CTCSADRGT. The full CDR3 reads CTCSADRGTEVFF.

This clone showed up just a few times. Gene names refer to mouse genes. The read is 4 residues too short to cover the CDR3 end, so that end is filled in from the germline J gene. The chain has TRBV1 and TRBJ2-4, with 10 bases lining up with TRBD2. Per germline, CDR1 NSQYPW and CDR2 LRSPGD (reference sequence). The CDR3 spans 16 residues. Trimming took 3 bases from V and 3 from J; bases not matched to a gene: 6. The CDR3 sequence: CTCSAPWGGDQNTLYF. The sequenced part of the CDR3 DNA is TGCACCTGCAGTGCTCCCTGGGGGGGCGACCAAAAC.

As for this clone: The genes and germline here are from mouse. The sequence runs out 4 residues before the end of the CDR3; the remainder is reconstructed from the germline J gene. This rearrangement joins TRBV13-2 to TRBJ2-2, with 8 bases identical to TRBD2. The germline gives CDR1 NNHNN, CDR2 SYGAGS (reference sequence). The CDR3 loop spans 15 amino acids. Germline trimming cut 1 base from V and 3 bases from J; bases unmatched to any gene: 2. This CDR3 is CASGDLWGDTGQLYF. The sequenced part of the CDR3 DNA is TGTGCCAGCGGTGATCTCTGGGGGGACACCGGG.

Points on this clone: Mouse gene names and germline throughout. The same CDR3 also results from other DNA sequences found in this sample. The sequenced CDR3 bases are TGTGCCAGCAGCCAACCGGGACAGAACACCGGG. The encoded protein is CASSQPGQNTG. The entire CDR3 protein is CASSQPGQNTGQLYF. The V and J genes are TRBV5 and TRBJ2-2, with 7 bases identical to TRBD1. The CDR3 end lies 4 residues beyond the end of the read and is filled in from the germline J gene. Germline V gene lookup returns CDR1 LGHNA and CDR2 YNLKQL (reference sequence). The CDR3 consists of 15 residues. V lost 2 bases and J lost 2; bases outside the gene matches: 2.

In this sample, this clone turned up a few times. Genes and germline are mouse. The read halts 4 residues ahead of the CDR3 end, with the missing end drawn from the germline J gene. This chain connects TRBV5 to TRBJ2-3; D perhaps matches TRBD1 (5 bases). In germline, CDR1 is LGHNA, CDR2 YNLKQL (reference sequence). The CDR3 covers 16 residues. V was trimmed by 0 bases and J by 1 base, leaving 11 bases between them. The CDR3 loop reads CASSQEDRWGAETLYF. Incomplete CDR3 DNA: TGTGCCAGCAGCCAAGAAGACAGATGGGGTGCAGAA.

A word on this clone: Gene names refer to mouse genes. The DNA read from the CDR3 is TGTGCTAGCAGTAGAAGGCTGGGGGGC. Translated, it gives CASSRRLGG. The whole CDR3 is CASSRRLGGLYF. V and J are TRBV17 and TRBJ1-6; D is perhaps TRBD1 (5 bases). The CDR3 end is not reached by the read, which stops 3 residues before it; the germline J gene fills it in. TRBJ1-6 counts as an open reading frame of uncertain function. The CDR3 has 12 amino acids. Germline V gene data show CDR1 as MNHDT and CDR2 as YYDKIL.